The 5 T cell receptor beta chains given below trace back to one sample, sequenced in a study of T cells in tuberculosis. Clones were read by immunoSEQ multiplex PCR, and TCRdb kept only the in-frame ones, dropping some. This sample has 40,000 to 50,000 clones, with around 95% found just once. Sequencing input: PBMCs. The receptors here all came from a donor under 30 with latent tuberculosis or without tuberculosis infection.

This clone was recorded a few times. The chain joins TRBV11-2 to TRBJ2-7; 8 nucleotides match TRBD1. After removal of 5 bases from V and 7 bases from J, the junction contained 10 bases not matched to a gene. The V gene's germline CDR1 is SGHAT and CDR2 FQNNGV. The CDR3 is made up of 14 amino acids. In nucleotides, the CDR3 is TGTGCCAGCAGCCGCTTGCAGGGGGCGGGTGAGCAGTACTTC. Protein sequence: CASSRLQGAGEQYF.

The V gene is TRBV9, the J gene TRBJ1-1; unclear D gene. Germline assignment: CDR1 SGDLS and CDR2 YYNGEE. The CDR3 totals 15 residues. Trimming left V 4 bases short and J 3 bases short, with 16 bases between. In DNA form, the CDR3 reads TGTGCCAGCAGCCGGGTCTCTGTCGAGGACACTGAAGCTTTCTTT. Translated: CASSRVSVEDTEAFF.

In this sample, this clone turned up once. DNA for the CDR3: TGTGCCAGCAGCCAGGGTGGGGTCTACGAGCAGTACTTC. Amino acid sequence: CASSQGGVYEQYF. The V call is TRBV7-9, the J call TRBJ2-7; perhaps TRBD1 as D (5 bases). Trimming removed 5 bases from V and 3 bases from J, with 11 bases in between. This CDR3 has 13 amino acids. Germline CDR1 and CDR2: SEHNR and FQNEAQ (reference sequence). The full variable domain, completed using reference TRBV7-9 and TRBJ2-7, is DTGVSQNPRHKITKRGQNVTFRCDPISEHNRLYWYRQTLGQGPEFLTYFQNEAQLEKSRLLSDRFSAERPKGSFSTLEIQRTEQGDSAMYLCASSQGGVYEQYFGPGTRLTVT.

CDR3: CASSIKKETQYF. CDR3 DNA sequence: TGTGCCAGTAGTATTAAAAAAGAGACCCAGTACTTC. This sequence joins TRBV19 and TRBJ2-5; D remains ambiguous. CDR1 LNHDA and CDR2 SQIVND come from the germline V gene (reference sequence). The germline V and J ends were trimmed by 3 bases and 3 bases, with 5 bases remaining between them. This CDR3 contains 12 residues. Using reference TRBV19 and TRBJ2-5 for the parts outside the CDR3, the full variable domain is DGGITQSPKYLFRKEGQNVTLSCEQNLNHDAMYWYRQDPGQGLRLIYYSQIVNDFQKGDIAEGYSVSREKKESFPLTVTSAQKNPTAFYLCASSIKKETQYFGPGTRLLVL.

This chain links TRBV11-2 with TRBJ1-4, with 7 bases identical to TRBD1. Germline V gene sequence: CDR1 SGHAT, CDR2 FQNNGV. The CDR3 length is 16 residues. The junction had 10 bases not matched to a gene; V was cut back by 1 base and J by 8 bases. The CDR3 nucleotides are TGTGCCAGCAGCTTAGGTTCGGCAGGGGGTAGGGAAAAACTGTTTTTT. Translation gives CASSLGSAGGREKLFF. The full variable domain, in which reference TRBV11-2 and TRBJ1-4 provide the parts outside the CDR3, is EAGVAQSPRYKIIEKRQSVAFWCNPISGHATLYWYQQILGQGPKLLIQFQNNGVVDDSQLPKDRFSAERLKGVDSTLKIQPAKLEDSAVYLCASSLGSAGGREKLFFGSGTQLSVL.